This T cell receptor beta chain came from a study of blood T cell repertoires in COVID-19. Study information: Samples came from the United States, Italy and Spain, spanning acute and convalescent COVID-19. T cells, B-cell-depleted T cells, or PBMCs supplied cDNA or gDNA.

V was shortened by 0 bases and J by 8 bases, with 12 bases between the two germline ends. In germline, CDR1 is SGDLS, CDR2 YYNGEE. The CDR3 sequence is 14 residues long. Original methodology: Reference gene primer amplification yielded estimated nucleated cell counts. Method: immunoSEQ multiplex PCR; TCRdb's copy keeps in-frame clones and lacks some. The V and J calls and clone size were taken over from that table, and D and trimming were inferred from the DNA. Of tens of thousands of clones in the sample, 80% to 90% were seen once. V and J are TRBV9 and TRBJ2-1; D is possibly TRBD2 (6 bases). Sequences were obtained from peripheral blood. This receptor was obtained from a woman in her sixties with acute or convalescent COVID-19. CDR3 sequence reads: CASSVAGVGYEQFF. The DNA for the CDR3 is TGTGCCAGCAGCGTAGCGGGGGTCGGGTATGAGCAGTTCTTC.